What follows describes a single T cell receptor (beta chain). Its antigen is unknown. The data stem from a study of STAT3 mutations in large granular lymphocyte leukemia. Findings and caveats of the study: Sampling intervals varied between patients and samples. In T-cell large granular lymphocyte leukemia, about half of patients showed multiple immunodominant subclonotypes. Clonal expansion was inferred from other time points because no sample existed at each clone's first appearance. TCR clonotype switching after therapy occurred in about 35% of the 18 patients.

V was trimmed by 0 bases and J by 2 bases, leaving 11 bases between them. The CDR3 loop spans 15 amino acids. Germline CDR1 reads LGHNA; CDR2 reads YSLEER. Average productive template count per sample was approximately 41,000. TCRdb keeps only in-frame clones here, not all; method: immunoSEQ multiplex PCR. The table records thousands of clones, about two thirds of them present only once. The sequencing sample was made of PBMCs. J is TRBJ2-7 and V is TRBV4-3; no definite D call. The origin of this receptor is a human donor with T large granular lymphocyte leukemia. Some clones in this sample may be carry-over from other donors' samples. For the CDR3, the DNA is TGCGCCAGCAGCCAAGATCTAGTAGAGGCCTACGAGCAGTACTTC. It specifies CASSQDLVEAYEQYF.